This T cell receptor beta chain was observed in a study of T cells after yellow fever vaccination (dated by TCRdb to between 2019 and 2020). With respect to the entire study: Libraries from fractions with low cell numbers were prepared with the SMART-Seq v4 Ultra Low Input RNA kit. Two healthy male donors, one aged 18 to 30 and one aged 30 to 40 years, were included in the cohort. To follow T-cell clones before and after both primary and booster YFV17D yellow fever vaccination, bulk TCR alpha and beta repertoires underwent longitudinal sequencing. Bulk PBMC replicates and cell subsets were isolated from blood drawn at multiple timepoints before and after both primary and secondary immunization. The paper as a whole reports these results and caveats: Only a couple of donors were included in the study, so the extent to which the findings can be generalized is limited. After the booster, most of the clones that had expanded following primary vaccination were detected again (96% of CD4 and roughly 88% of CD8), which suggests that memory was broadly maintained. FACS-sorted repertoires could contain abundant contaminating clonotypes from the bulk population, so computational filtering was required. The secondary T-cell response was found to be weaker but faster than the primary response, with a peak reached on day 5 rather than on day 15. A small fraction of clonotypes showed up in both the CD4 and CD8 compartments, probably as a result of convergent recombination.

TCR cDNA was synthesized by 5'RACE template switching, which introduced a universal primer site and unique molecular identifiers. cDNA synthesis was primed from both the TCR alpha and TCR beta constant segments. Library amplification involved two PCR steps, and the second step added sample barcodes and sequencing adapters. Sequencing of libraries was done on Illumina HiSeq 2500 (2x100 bp) or NovaSeq (2x150 bp). Under the source paper's analysis protocol: Reads were demultiplexed and collapsed into UMI consensus sequences with MIGEC, and V(D)J alignment was performed with MiXCR. Using edgeR on replicate PBMC samples, clonotypes were called vaccine-responding if FDR was below 0.01 and the log2 fold change was above 5 up to day 15. CD4 or CD8 identity was assigned to each bulk clonotype according to whether the clonotype was present at higher abundance in the sequenced CD4 repertoire or the sequenced CD8 repertoire. The raw public data were reprocessed by TCRdb itself: fastp quality trimming at Q25, MiXCR clonotype calling, in-frame beta chains only. All rows with the same CDR3 protein become a single entry with the most common DNA and genes. The V and J calls and clone size are TCRdb's, not the authors'. The sample yields about 630,000 distinct CDR3 sequences; 9% to 15% were counted once. The leading ten clones occupy about 15% of the sample.

The treatment or condition tag for this specimen amounts to: live attenuated yellow fever vaccine strain. Two biological replicates of bulk PBMCs were collected at each blood-draw timepoint. PBMCs were isolated from peripheral blood using a standard Ficoll-Paque protocol. RNA was extracted with TriZol from bulk PBMCs, CD4 and CD8 fractions, and dextramer-positive and dextramer-negative fractions. About this clonotype: What antigen it recognizes has not been identified. One base away there is no much larger clone; base qualities are not given.

Sequenced here: PBMCs, sampled on the day of the yellow fever booster vaccination. The TCR comes from a man aged 30-40 years who received the YFV17D yellow fever vaccine.

The bases read TGCGCCAGCAGCCCCCATGTGGGGGACGAGCAGTACTTC. Translated, it reads CASSPHVGDEQYF. The sequence is built from TRBV5-1 and TRBJ2-7; the D gene is tentatively TRBD1 or TRBD2, each matching 5 bases. CDR3 length: 13 amino acids, cysteine to phenylalanine. This entry keeps only the CDR3 DNA: 39 bases, framed from base 1. CDR1 and CDR2 (SGHRS, YFSETQ) derive from the germline V gene. V and J lose 4 bases and 5 bases, and a span of 13 bases separates them.